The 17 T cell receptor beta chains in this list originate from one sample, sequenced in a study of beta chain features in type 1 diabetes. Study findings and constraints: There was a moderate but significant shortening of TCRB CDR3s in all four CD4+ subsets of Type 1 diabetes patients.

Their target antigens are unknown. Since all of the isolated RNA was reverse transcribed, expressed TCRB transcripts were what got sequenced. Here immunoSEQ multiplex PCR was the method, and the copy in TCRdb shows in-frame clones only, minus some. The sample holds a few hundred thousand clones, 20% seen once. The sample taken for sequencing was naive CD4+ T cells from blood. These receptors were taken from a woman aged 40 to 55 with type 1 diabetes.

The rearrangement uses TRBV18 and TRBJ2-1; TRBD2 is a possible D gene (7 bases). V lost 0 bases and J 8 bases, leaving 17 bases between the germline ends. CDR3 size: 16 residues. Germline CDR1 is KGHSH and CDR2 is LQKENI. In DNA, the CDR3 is TGTGCCAGCTCACCACCTGGGAGGGGGGGCCTTGATGAGCAGTTCTTC. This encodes CASSPPGRGGLDEQFF.

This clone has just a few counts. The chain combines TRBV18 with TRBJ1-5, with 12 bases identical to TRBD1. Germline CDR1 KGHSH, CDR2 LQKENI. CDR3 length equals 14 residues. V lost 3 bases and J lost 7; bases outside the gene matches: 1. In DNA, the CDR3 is TGTGCCAGCTCACCGGGACAGGGGGCACAGCCCCAGCATTTT. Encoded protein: CASSPGQGAQPQHF.

The CDR3 protein is CASRPAYRGMNTGELFF. For the CDR3, the DNA is TGCGCCAGCAGGCCCGCATATAGGGGTATGAACACCGGGGAGCTGTTTTTT. This chain connects TRBV5-1 to TRBJ2-2; D perhaps matches TRBD1 (5 bases). Germline V lookup: CDR1 SGHRS, CDR2 YFSETQ. V lost 5 bases, J lost 1 base, and 18 bases lay in between. This CDR3 comprises 17 residues.

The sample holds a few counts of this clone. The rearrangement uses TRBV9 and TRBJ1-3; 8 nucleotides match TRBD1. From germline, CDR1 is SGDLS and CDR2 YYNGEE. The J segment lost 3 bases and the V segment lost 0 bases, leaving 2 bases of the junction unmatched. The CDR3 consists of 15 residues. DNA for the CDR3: TGTGCCAGCAGCGTAGGACAGGGGAATGGAAACACCATATATTTT. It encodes CASSVGQGNGNTIYF.

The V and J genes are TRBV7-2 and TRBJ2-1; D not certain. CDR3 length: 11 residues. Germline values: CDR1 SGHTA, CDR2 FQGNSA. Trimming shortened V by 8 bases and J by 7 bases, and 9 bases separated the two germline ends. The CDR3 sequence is CASGKNNEQFF. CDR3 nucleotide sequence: TGTGCCAGCGGCAAAAATAATGAGCAGTTCTTC.

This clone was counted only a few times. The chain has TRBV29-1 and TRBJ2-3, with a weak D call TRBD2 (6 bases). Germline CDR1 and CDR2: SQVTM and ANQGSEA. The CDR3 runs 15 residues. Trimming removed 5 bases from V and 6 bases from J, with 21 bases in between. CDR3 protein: CSVTPGPRGKDTQYF. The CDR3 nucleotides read TGCAGCGTTACCCCGGGACCCCGGGGGAAGGATACGCAGTATTTT.

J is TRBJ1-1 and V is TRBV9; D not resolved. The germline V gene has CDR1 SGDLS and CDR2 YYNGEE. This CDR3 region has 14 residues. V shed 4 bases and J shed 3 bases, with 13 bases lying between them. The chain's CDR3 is CASSPRRVDTEAFF. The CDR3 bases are TGTGCCAGCAGCCCGAGGAGGGTCGACACTGAAGCTTTCTTT.

This CDR3 is CASSVEPTGKLAGAYNEQFF. The CDR3 DNA reads TGTGCCAGCAGCGTAGAGCCGACAGGCAAACTAGCGGGAGCCTACAATGAGCAGTTCTTC. This sequence joins TRBV9 and TRBJ2-1; 11 bases fit TRBD2. The J segment lost 2 bases and the V segment lost 0 bases, leaving 13 bases of the junction unmatched. The CDR3 spans 20 residues. The V gene's germline CDR1 is SGDLS and CDR2 YYNGEE.

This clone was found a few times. The CDR3 nucleotides read TGTGCCAGCAGTTTTCATGACAGGGTCTACGAGCAGTACTTC. Translation gives CASSFHDRVYEQYF. This chain connects TRBV28 to TRBJ2-7, with 7 bases identical to TRBD1. The junction had 5 bases not matched to a gene; V was cut back by 3 bases and J by 3 bases. CDR1 and CDR2 (germline): MDHEN, SYDVKM. The CDR3 consists of 14 residues.

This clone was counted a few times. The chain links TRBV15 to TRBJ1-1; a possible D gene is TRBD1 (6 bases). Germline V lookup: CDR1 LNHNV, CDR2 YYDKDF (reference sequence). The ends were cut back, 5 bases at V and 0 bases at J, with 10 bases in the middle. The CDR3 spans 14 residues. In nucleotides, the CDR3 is TGTGCCACCAGCTTGGGACACCTGAACACTGAAGCTTTCTTT. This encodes CATSLGHLNTEAFF.

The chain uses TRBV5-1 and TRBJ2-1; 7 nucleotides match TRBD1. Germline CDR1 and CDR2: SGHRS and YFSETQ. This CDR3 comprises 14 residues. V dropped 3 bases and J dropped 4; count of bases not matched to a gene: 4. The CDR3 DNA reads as TGCGCCAGCAGCTCGGGACAGCTTTACAATGAGCAGTTCTTC. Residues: CASSSGQLYNEQFF.

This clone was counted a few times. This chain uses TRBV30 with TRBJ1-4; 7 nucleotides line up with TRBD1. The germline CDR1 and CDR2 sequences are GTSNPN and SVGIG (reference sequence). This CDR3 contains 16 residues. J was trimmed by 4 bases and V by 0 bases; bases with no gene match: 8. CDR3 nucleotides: TGTGCCTGGAGTGTGTATACAGGGGTTGTTAATGAAAAACTGTTTTTT. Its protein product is CAWSVYTGVVNEKLFF.

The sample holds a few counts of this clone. The CDR3 DNA follows: TGTGCCACCAGCAGAGATCAGGATTCACCCCTCCACTTT. Translation gives CATSRDQDSPLHF. This sequence joins TRBV15 and TRBJ1-6; the D is unclear. Trimming pared 0 bases from V and 8 bases from J, leaving 5 bases between. CDR3 length: 13 residues. Germline V gene sequence: CDR1 LNHNV, CDR2 YYDKDF (reference sequence).

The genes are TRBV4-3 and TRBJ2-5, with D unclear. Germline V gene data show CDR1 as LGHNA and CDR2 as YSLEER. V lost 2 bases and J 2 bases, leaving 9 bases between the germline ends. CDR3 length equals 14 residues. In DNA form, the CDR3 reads TGCGCCAGCAGCCAATTACCAGGACAAGAGACCCAGTACTTC. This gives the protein CASSQLPGQETQYF.

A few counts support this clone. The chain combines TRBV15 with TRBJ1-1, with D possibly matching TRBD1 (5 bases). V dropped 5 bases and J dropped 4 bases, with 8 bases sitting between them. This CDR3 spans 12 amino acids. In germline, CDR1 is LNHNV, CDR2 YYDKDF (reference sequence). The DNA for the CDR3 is TGTGCCACCAGCCGGGGGAGCACTGAAGCTTTCTTT. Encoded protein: CATSRGSTEAFF.

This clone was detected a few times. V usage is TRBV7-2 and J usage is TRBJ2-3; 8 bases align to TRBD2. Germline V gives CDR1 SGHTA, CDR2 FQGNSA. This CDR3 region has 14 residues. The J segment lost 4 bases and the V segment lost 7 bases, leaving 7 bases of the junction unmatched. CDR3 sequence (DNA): TGTGCCAGCATACAAGGACTAGCCCCAGATACGCAGTATTTT. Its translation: CASIQGLAPDTQYF.

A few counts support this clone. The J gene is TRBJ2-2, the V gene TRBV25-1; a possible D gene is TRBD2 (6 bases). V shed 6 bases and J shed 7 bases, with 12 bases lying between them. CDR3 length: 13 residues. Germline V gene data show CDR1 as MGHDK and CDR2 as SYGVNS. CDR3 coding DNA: TGTGCCAGCAGCCGGGAGATCGGCGGGGAGCTGTTTTTT. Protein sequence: CASSREIGGELFF.